The 29 T cell receptor beta chains in this list originate from one sample, sequenced in a study of cytomegalovirus exposure and HLA in healthy donors. PCR employed 60 Vbeta and 13 Jbeta primers. Libraries were prepared by immunoSEQ multiplex PCR; TCRdb keeps only in-frame clonotypes and omits some of them. The table lists 170,000 or so clones, roughly 75% of them singletons, with 1% in the top ten. The specimen sequenced was PBMCs. The origin of the receptors is a woman between 50 and 59 years old in good health and CMV-seropositive.

The V and J genes are TRBV27 and TRBJ1-1; 10 bases line up with TRBD1. Per germline, CDR1 MNHEY and CDR2 SMNVEV (reference sequence). This CDR3 comprises 14 residues. Losses at the gene ends were 6 bases for V and 5 bases for J; bases not matched to a gene: 6. The CDR3 loop reads CASSWTGGGTEAFF. In DNA, the CDR3 is TGTGCCAGCAGCTGGACAGGGGGTGGAACTGAAGCTTTCTTT.

The V gene is TRBV19, the J gene TRBJ1-5; D is possibly TRBD1 (6 bases). The CDR3 contains 16 residues. Trimming took off 4 bases at V and 0 bases at J, with 13 bases between the two ends. Germline assignment: CDR1 LNHDA and CDR2 SQIVND (reference sequence). The CDR3 region is CASSSPQGYSNQPQHF. The CDR3 DNA reads as TGTGCCAGTAGTAGTCCACAGGGTTATAGCAATCAGCCCCAGCATTTT.

This chain links TRBV28 with TRBJ1-1; 7 bases line up with TRBD1. Germline CDR1 MDHEN, CDR2 SYDVKM. The CDR3 length is 11 residues. J was trimmed by 8 bases and V by 7 bases; bases with no gene match: 4. The CDR3: CASIQQGEAFF. The CDR3 DNA reads as TGTGCCAGCATCCAACAGGGGGAAGCTTTCTTT.

The chain joins TRBV6-6 to TRBJ2-2; 8 bases align to TRBD2. The CDR3 consists of 14 residues. Germline loops: CDR1 MNHNY, CDR2 SVGAGI (reference sequence). Written as DNA, the CDR3 is TGTGCTATAGGGGGACTAGGCGTCACCGGGGAGCTGTTTTTT. It codes for CAIGGLGVTGELFF.

The sample holds a few counts of this clone. This chain uses TRBV6-1 with TRBJ1-6; D uncertain. The CDR3 is 15 residues long. Looked up from germline, CDR1 is MNHNS and CDR2 is SASEGT. Between the trimmed V and J ends, which lost 7 bases and 0 bases, there was a span of 10 bases. CDR3 protein: CASTLGSSYNSPLHF. DNA of the CDR3: TGTGCCAGCACCCTAGGGAGCTCCTATAATTCACCCCTCCACTTT.

This rearrangement joins TRBV7-8 to TRBJ1-2, with D perhaps matching TRBD1 (5 bases). V lost 3 bases to trimming and J lost 2 bases, with 7 bases between them. The CDR3 is 13 amino acids. CDR1 is SGHVS and CDR2 is FQNEAQ in the germline V gene. The chain's CDR3 is CASSFDSNYGYTF. DNA for the CDR3: TGTGCCAGCAGCTTTGACAGCAACTATGGCTACACCTTC.

This sequence joins TRBV5-4 and TRBJ2-7, with 8 bases aligning to TRBD2. The CDR3 has 15 residues. Germline V CDR1 and CDR2: SGHNT, YYREEE (reference sequence). V was pared by 0 bases and J by 2 bases, with 4 bases of the junction left unmatched. The CDR3 here is CASSLAGGRAYEQYF. CDR3 nucleotides: TGTGCCAGCAGCTTGGCGGGGGGGCGGGCCTACGAGCAGTACTTC. Using reference TRBV5-4 and TRBJ2-7 for the parts outside the CDR3, the full variable domain is ETGVTQSPTHLIKTRGQQVTLRCSSQSGHNTVSWYQQALGQGPQFIFQYYREEENGRGNFPPRFSGLQFPNYSSELNVNALELDDSALYLCASSLAGGRAYEQYFGPGTRLTVT.

This clone was observed once. The J gene is TRBJ2-5, the V gene TRBV6-6; 8 positions match TRBD1. CDR1 MNHNY and CDR2 SVGAGI come from the germline V gene (reference sequence). The CDR3 is 13 residues long. J gave up 7 bases and V 6 bases, and 7 bases lay outside the gene matches. The CDR3 coding sequence is TGTGCCAGCAGAACTCAGGGGGCTTGGACCCAGTACTTC. Its protein product is CASRTQGAWTQYF.

The chain recombines TRBV9 with TRBJ2-7; 8 positions agree with TRBD1. There are 14 residues in the CDR3. CDR1 and CDR2 from the germline V gene are SGDLS and YYNGEE. The V segment lost 0 bases and the J segment 6 bases; nucleotides outside the gene matches: 5. The CDR3 nucleotides are TGTGCCAGCAGCGTAGGCCAGGGGGCGGTCGAGCAGTACTTC. Translation gives CASSVGQGAVEQYF.

J is TRBJ2-1 and V is TRBV19; 11 bases map to TRBD2. Looked up from germline, CDR1 is LNHDA and CDR2 is SQIVND (reference sequence). V lost 4 bases and J lost 10; bases outside the gene matches: 9. The CDR3 covers 15 residues. The CDR3 DNA reads as TGTGCCAGTAGTACCCTAGCGGGAGGTCTCTACGAGCAGTTCTTC. This translates into CASSTLAGGLYEQFF.

This clone was recorded a few times. Relative to the germline gene, one junction end is altered; a read error may explain this. The chain uses TRBV7-7 and TRBJ2-2; D is unclear. Looked up from germline, CDR1 is SSHAT and CDR2 is FNYEAQ (reference sequence). The CDR3 runs 13 residues. In DNA, the CDR3 is TGTGCTAGCAGCCCACAACCGACCGGGGAGCTGTTTTTT. Translated, it gives CASSPQPTGELFF.

A few counts support this clone. The chain uses TRBV4-2 and TRBJ2-1; 9 bases agree with TRBD2. This CDR3 contains 17 residues. Germline assignment: CDR1 LGHNA and CDR2 YNFKEQ. The trim removed 1 base at V and 8 bases at J, leaving 12 bases unmatched. The DNA of the CDR3 is TGTGCCAGCAGCCAAGTGGGGCGGGGGGGAGTTGGGGATGAGCAGTTCTTC. It is translated as CASSQVGRGGVGDEQFF.

This chain links TRBV15 with TRBJ1-5; D remains ambiguous. Germline V lookup: CDR1 LNHNV, CDR2 YYDKDF (reference sequence). The ends were cut back, 1 base at V and 3 bases at J, with 13 bases in the middle. CDR3 length equals 16 residues. The CDR3 DNA follows: TGTGCCACCAGCAGAGGGAGGGAGGCAGCCAATCAGCCCCAGCATTTT. As protein: CATSRGREAANQPQHF.

The CDR3 DNA reads as TGCGCCAGCAGCTTACAGGGACCCGGGGAGCTGTTTTTT. It encodes CASSLQGPGELFF. The J gene is TRBJ2-2, the V gene TRBV5-1, with D perhaps TRBD1 (6 bases). The V gene's germline CDR1 is SGHRS and CDR2 YFSETQ. The length of the CDR3 is 13 residues. The V and J ends lost 2 bases and 6 bases respectively, with 8 bases between them.

This rearrangement joins TRBV6-1 to TRBJ2-3, with TRBD2 matching over 11 bases. The CDR3 covers 14 residues. In germline, CDR1 is MNHNS, CDR2 SASEGT. V was pared by 4 bases and J by 10 bases, with 7 bases of the junction left unmatched. The CDR3 spells CASSGYLAGGAQYF. As DNA, the CDR3 is TGTGCCAGCAGTGGATACCTAGCGGGGGGTGCGCAGTATTTT.

This clone appeared once. The chain is built from TRBV7-6 and TRBJ2-7; D is possibly TRBD1 (6 bases). V was shortened by 5 bases and J by 3 bases, with 8 bases between the two germline ends. Germline V gene lookup returns CDR1 SGHVS and CDR2 FNYEAQ. The CDR3 has 12 residues. CDR3 DNA sequence: TGTGCCAGCAGCACGGACAGCTACGAGCAGTACTTC. Amino acids: CASSTDSYEQYF.

This rearrangement joins TRBV25-1 to TRBJ2-6, with 11 bases matching TRBD2. The trim removed 5 bases at V and 3 bases at J, leaving 6 bases unmatched. The CDR3 is made up of 17 amino acids. Germline lookup yields CDR1 MGHDK and CDR2 SYGVNS. In DNA, the CDR3 is TGTGCCAGCAGTCGTAGCGGGGGGGCAAGTGGGGCCAACGTCCTGACTTTC. Translated, it gives CASSRSGGASGANVLTF.

The genes are TRBV9 and TRBJ1-3; D may be TRBD1 (6 bases). Germline V gives CDR1 SGDLS, CDR2 YYNGEE. The CDR3 is 15 amino acids. V was clipped by 1 base and J by 8 bases, with 16 bases between them. CDR3 loop: CASSVQGIVFDTIYF. The DNA of the CDR3 is TGTGCCAGCAGCGTACAGGGGATAGTCTTTGACACCATATATTTT.

The V and J genes are TRBV5-4 and TRBJ1-2; perhaps TRBD1 as D (6 bases). The germline V gene has CDR1 SGHNT and CDR2 YYREEE (reference sequence). The CDR3 sequence is 14 residues long. V lost 6 bases, J lost 5 bases, and 17 bases lay in between. The CDR3 DNA reads as TGTGCCAGCACCGCCGGGGGGGCCGGTTATGGCTACACCTTC. Translation gives CASTAGGAGYGYTF.

J is TRBJ1-6 and V is TRBV6-4; TRBD1 aligns across 7 bases. The CDR3 sequence is 15 residues long. Germline CDR1 reads MRHNA; CDR2 reads SNTAGT. The V segment lost 4 bases and the J segment 2 bases; nucleotides outside the gene matches: 2. CDR3 DNA: TGTGCCAGCAGTGCTGGGACAGCCTATAATTCACCCCTCCACTTT. It translates to CASSAGTAYNSPLHF.

The rearrangement links TRBV5-4 to TRBJ2-5; 8 bases map to TRBD1. The DNA end favors TRBJ2-7, so the J call may be wrong. Germline assignment: CDR1 SGHNT and CDR2 YYREEE (reference sequence). The CDR3 length is 14 residues. The CDR3 DNA reads TGTGCCAGCAGGGCGGGACAGGACTCCTACGAGCAGTACTTC. This codes for CASRAGQDSYEQYF.

This chain joins TRBV6-5 and TRBJ1-1; D call uncertain. V was clipped by 0 bases and J by 12 bases, with 8 bases between them. The V gene's germline CDR1 is MNHEY and CDR2 SVGAGI. There are 11 residues in the CDR3. CDR3 DNA sequence: TGTGCCAGCAGTTACTCCGAGGGAACTTTCTTT. It is translated as CASSYSEGTFF.

This sequence joins TRBV30 and TRBJ1-1; possible D gene TRBD1, 6 bases. The CDR3 is 15 residues long. The V end lost 2 bases, the J end lost 5 bases, and 18 bases lay between the germline ends. Germline loops: CDR1 GTSNPN, CDR2 SVGIG (reference sequence). In DNA, the CDR3 is TGTGCCTGGAGTCAGCTCGGAACAGGGCGGACTGAAGCTTTCTTT. Protein: CAWSQLGTGRTEAFF.

The CDR3 DNA is TGTGCCACCAGCCGGGACAGGTCGGCTGAAAAACTGTTTTTT. Translation: CATSRDRSAEKLFF. The gene calls are TRBV15 and TRBJ1-4, with TRBD1 identical over 8 bases. The CDR3 covers 14 residues. The germline V gene encodes CDR1 LNHNV and CDR2 YYDKDF (reference sequence). Trimming took 5 bases from V and 7 from J; bases not matched to a gene: 6.

DNA of the CDR3: TGTGCCAGCAGCTTGACCCCAGGAAGCAATCAGCCCCAGCATTTT. Translating it yields CASSLTPGSNQPQHF. The chain uses TRBV5-4 and TRBJ1-5; D unclear. This CDR3 is 15 amino acids long. V dropped 1 base and J dropped 1 base, with 9 bases sitting between them. CDR1 and CDR2 from the germline V gene are SGHNT and YYREEE (reference sequence).

The table lists this clone with a few counts. The CDR3, as DNA: TGTGCCAGCAGCGTAGCTCCCGGGTACGAGCAGTACTTC. It is translated as CASSVAPGYEQYF. The chain is built from TRBV9 and TRBJ2-7; no reliable D call. Germline V gene sequence: CDR1 SGDLS, CDR2 YYNGEE. There are 13 residues in the CDR3. Trimming stripped 0 bases from V and 4 bases from J, with 8 bases between.

This rearrangement joins TRBV5-4 to TRBJ2-1, with 9 nucleotides matching TRBD2. The CDR3 covers 18 residues. Trimming removed 9 bases from V and 0 bases from J; junction bases left unmatched: 16. Per the germline V gene, CDR1 is SGHNT and CDR2 is YYREEE (reference sequence). Here the CDR3 reads CATDPRASGRLSYNEQFF. The CDR3 DNA reads as TGTGCCACCGACCCACGGGCCAGCGGGAGGCTCTCCTACAATGAGCAGTTCTTC. Full variable domain (missing parts from reference TRBV5-4 and TRBJ2-1): ETGVTQSPTHLIKTRGQQVTLRCSSQSGHNTVSWYQQALGQGPQFIFQYYREEENGRGNFPPRFSGLQFPNYSSELNVNALELDDSALYLCATDPRASGRLSYNEQFFGPGTRLTVL.

The rearrangement links TRBV19 to TRBJ2-2; D may be TRBD2 (5 bases). The CDR3 covers 14 residues. Germline V gene lookup returns CDR1 LNHDA and CDR2 SQIVND (reference sequence). V lost 3 bases and J 2 bases, leaving 7 bases between the germline ends. DNA for the CDR3: TGTGCCAGTAGTATTCGGGGTAACACCGGGGAGCTGTTTTTT. It yields the protein CASSIRGNTGELFF.

V and J are TRBV4-2 and TRBJ1-1; D is ambiguous. Germline lookup yields CDR1 LGHNA and CDR2 YNFKEQ. This CDR3 has 14 residues. Trimming shortened V by 0 bases and J by 7 bases, and 12 bases separated the two germline ends. CDR3 region: CASSQDRREGEAFF. CDR3 nucleotides: TGTGCCAGCAGCCAAGATAGAAGGGAGGGTGAAGCTTTCTTT.